Listed below are T cell receptor beta chains from one sample, sequenced in a study of technical replicates of blood from a handful of donors. Sequenced by immunoSEQ multiplex PCR; TCRdb stores in-frame clones only, minus some. The data hold over 85,000 clones, with about 94% observed a single time. Source material: T cells isolated from PBMCs. The receptors were gathered from a human donor in good health. Each CDR3 is given with its conserved first and last residue. Fields, in order: CDR3 protein, V gene, J gene, clone size. Only part of the rows carry a size: once, few, many, or a class if the clone is expanded.

cdr3_aa: CASETKQGNGYTF; v_call: TRBV30; j_call: TRBJ1-2; clone_size: once
cdr3_aa: CASSAAEGTGESDTQYF; v_call: TRBV9; j_call: TRBJ2-3; clone_size: .
cdr3_aa: CASSELSIFHNQPQHF; v_call: TRBV6-1; j_call: TRBJ1-5; clone_size: .
cdr3_aa: CASSLDVTGRDTGELFF; v_call: TRBV5-4; j_call: TRBJ2-2; clone_size: .
cdr3_aa: CASSYVRGTNEKLFF; v_call: TRBV6-5; j_call: TRBJ1-4; clone_size: .
cdr3_aa: CASSLLAGGPYNEQFF; v_call: TRBV28; j_call: TRBJ2-1; clone_size: .
cdr3_aa: CASYRTGTLRGYTF; v_call: TRBV6-5; j_call: TRBJ1-2; clone_size: .
cdr3_aa: CASSRLAGGPWTGELFF; v_call: TRBV7-9; j_call: TRBJ2-2; clone_size: .
cdr3_aa: CASSDSVGGYTF; v_call: TRBV6-4; j_call: TRBJ1-2; clone_size: few
cdr3_aa: CASSVSWDTSYEQYF; v_call: TRBV9; j_call: TRBJ2-7; clone_size: .
cdr3_aa: CASSDTEMNTEAFF; v_call: TRBV2; j_call: TRBJ1-1; clone_size: .
cdr3_aa: CASSLDGGRANTDTQYF; v_call: TRBV5-1; j_call: TRBJ2-3; clone_size: .
cdr3_aa: CASKDSGTKPYEQYF; v_call: TRBV6-1; j_call: TRBJ2-7; clone_size: .
cdr3_aa: CASSSPGGPGGHWKQYF; v_call: TRBV28; j_call: TRBJ2-7; clone_size: .
cdr3_aa: CASSRDTGTYGYTF; v_call: TRBV11-2; j_call: TRBJ1-2; clone_size: .
cdr3_aa: CASSVGSPRDEKLFF; v_call: TRBV9; j_call: TRBJ1-4; clone_size: .
cdr3_aa: CASGEGLPVEQYF; v_call: TRBV12-5; j_call: TRBJ2-7; clone_size: .
cdr3_aa: CASSQGGGSSVLTRNEQFF; v_call: TRBV4-1; j_call: TRBJ2-1; clone_size: .
cdr3_aa: CASSPPGLATREQYF; v_call: TRBV6-5; j_call: TRBJ2-7; clone_size: .
cdr3_aa: CASSGDSGSLTDTQYF; v_call: TRBV10-1; j_call: TRBJ2-3; clone_size: .
cdr3_aa: CASRHGKGCNGEKLFF; v_call: TRBV5-8; j_call: TRBJ1-4; clone_size: .
cdr3_aa: CASSQDRGARNRYEQYF; v_call: TRBV4-1; j_call: TRBJ2-7; clone_size: .
cdr3_aa: CASSQAGLAGYNEQFF; v_call: TRBV4-1; j_call: TRBJ2-1; clone_size: .
cdr3_aa: CASSPNPTGTSFLYEQYF; v_call: TRBV7-6; j_call: TRBJ2-7; clone_size: .
cdr3_aa: CASGPSPYEQYF; v_call: TRBV10-1; j_call: TRBJ2-7; clone_size: .
cdr3_aa: CASSQVAASGSPYEQYF; v_call: TRBV4-1; j_call: TRBJ2-7; clone_size: .
cdr3_aa: CASSQGIPGSISVYEQYF; v_call: TRBV4-1; j_call: TRBJ2-7; clone_size: .
cdr3_aa: CSGTGRAGDTADTQYF; v_call: TRBV29-1; j_call: TRBJ2-3; clone_size: .
cdr3_aa: CASSLSQPQHF; v_call: TRBV27; j_call: TRBJ1-5; clone_size: .
cdr3_aa: CATRPGLATDTQYF; v_call: TRBV19; j_call: TRBJ2-3; clone_size: once
cdr3_aa: CATRGGRGGVSTDTQYF; v_call: TRBV30; j_call: TRBJ2-3; clone_size: .
cdr3_aa: CASMGQVNTGELFF; v_call: TRBV6-1; j_call: TRBJ2-2; clone_size: .
cdr3_aa: CASSRLDLHFGGSYEQYF; v_call: TRBV18; j_call: TRBJ2-7; clone_size: .
cdr3_aa: CASSMMGQLNYGYTF; v_call: TRBV27; j_call: TRBJ1-2; clone_size: .
cdr3_aa: CASSRQVRGTQYF; v_call: TRBV19; j_call: TRBJ2-5; clone_size: .
cdr3_aa: CASRLTGDTGELFF; v_call: TRBV5-1; j_call: TRBJ2-2; clone_size: .
cdr3_aa: CATSRGLAGDQETQYF; v_call: TRBV15; j_call: TRBJ2-5; clone_size: .
cdr3_aa: CASSARQGGSYEQYF; v_call: TRBV28; j_call: TRBJ2-7; clone_size: .
cdr3_aa: CASSSRQGRQPQHF; v_call: TRBV13; j_call: TRBJ1-5; clone_size: .
cdr3_aa: CASSLLAGVRETQYF; v_call: TRBV7-2; j_call: TRBJ2-5; clone_size: .
cdr3_aa: CASSLGGLAGGETQYF; v_call: TRBV7-2; j_call: TRBJ2-5; clone_size: .
cdr3_aa: CASSLDPGPEDPF; v_call: TRBV5-6; j_call: TRBJ2-4; clone_size: .
cdr3_aa: CATNQVISGGGELFF; v_call: TRBV15; j_call: TRBJ2-2; clone_size: .
cdr3_aa: CASSLAGAGNTEAFF; v_call: TRBV5-4; j_call: TRBJ1-1; clone_size: .
cdr3_aa: CAISPWSGFNYGYTF; v_call: TRBV10-3; j_call: TRBJ1-2; clone_size: .
cdr3_aa: CATSSSSSGQKETQYF; v_call: TRBV15; j_call: TRBJ2-5; clone_size: .
cdr3_aa: CASSESRVGGYTF; v_call: TRBV6-1; j_call: TRBJ1-2; clone_size: .
cdr3_aa: CASSLHEVGNQPQHF; v_call: TRBV7-8; j_call: TRBJ1-5; clone_size: .
cdr3_aa: CASSFGYSPLHF; v_call: TRBV5-6; j_call: TRBJ1-6; clone_size: .
cdr3_aa: CASSAHLGQPTNEKLFF; v_call: TRBV9; j_call: TRBJ1-4; clone_size: few
cdr3_aa: CASSLDRTGFDEQYF; v_call: TRBV11-2; j_call: TRBJ2-7; clone_size: .
cdr3_aa: CASSQSGTPQETQYF; v_call: TRBV7-2; j_call: TRBJ2-5; clone_size: .
cdr3_aa: CASSYSGTDGYNEQFF; v_call: TRBV6-5; j_call: TRBJ2-1; clone_size: .
cdr3_aa: CALKGLASGEDYEQYF; v_call: TRBV2; j_call: TRBJ2-7; clone_size: .
cdr3_aa: CASSFPPLTQYF; v_call: TRBV7-2; j_call: TRBJ2-3; clone_size: .
cdr3_aa: CASSQRETGELFF; v_call: TRBV16; j_call: TRBJ2-2; clone_size: .